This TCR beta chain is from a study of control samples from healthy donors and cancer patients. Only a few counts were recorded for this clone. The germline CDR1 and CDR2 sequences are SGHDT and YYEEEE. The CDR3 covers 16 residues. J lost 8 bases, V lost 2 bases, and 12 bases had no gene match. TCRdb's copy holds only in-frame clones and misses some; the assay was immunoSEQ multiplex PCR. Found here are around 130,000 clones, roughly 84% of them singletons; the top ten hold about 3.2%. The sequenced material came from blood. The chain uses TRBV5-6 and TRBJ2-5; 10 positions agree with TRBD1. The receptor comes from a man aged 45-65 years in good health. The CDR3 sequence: CASSFLGTGASGTQYF. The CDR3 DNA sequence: TGTGCCAGCAGCTTTCTTGGGACAGGGGCAAGCGGTACCCAGTACTTC.